The rows below give T cell receptor beta chains drawn from one sample of a study. Each CDR3 protein gets one entry after TCRdb re-called the RT-PCR reads with MiXCR. Altogether more than 600,000 distinct CDR3 sequences are present, 13% to 15% being singletons, with the ten largest covering 3.6%. Input material: memory CD4+ T cells from blood. These receptors all stem from a female donor in good health, serving as a healthy control. CDR3s include the opening cysteine and the closing phenylalanine or tryptophan. A D gene is named only where the DNA matches it firmly. Clone size is shown for a subset of rows, as once, few, many or a class of expanded clone.

TRBD1	TRBV6-5	TRBJ2-5	.	CASSEGAPLETQYF
.	TRBV7-9	TRBJ2-7	few	CASSFEGFYSYEQYF
.	TRBV2	TRBJ2-5	.	CASSEEGFSTQYF
.	TRBV4-1	TRBJ2-7	many	CASSQSHGDFLGEQYF
.	TRBV29-1	TRBJ1-2	many	CSVKPEGTEYGYTF
TRBD1	TRBV12-3/TRBV12-4	TRBJ2-3	few	CASSLRGQPSTDTQYF
.	TRBV24-1	TRBJ2-7	many	CATQRDNSYEQYF
TRBD1	TRBV7-3	TRBJ2-5	many	CASSLDRGRMGETQYF
.	TRBV5-1	TRBJ2-3	.	CASSLEDPLGDTQYF
.	TRBV20-1	TRBJ2-1	many	CSAIDRVGYNEQFF
.	TRBV20-1	TRBJ2-1	many	CSAPLPGSSYNEQFF
.	TRBV4-1	TRBJ2-7	few	CASTGNLGDEQYF